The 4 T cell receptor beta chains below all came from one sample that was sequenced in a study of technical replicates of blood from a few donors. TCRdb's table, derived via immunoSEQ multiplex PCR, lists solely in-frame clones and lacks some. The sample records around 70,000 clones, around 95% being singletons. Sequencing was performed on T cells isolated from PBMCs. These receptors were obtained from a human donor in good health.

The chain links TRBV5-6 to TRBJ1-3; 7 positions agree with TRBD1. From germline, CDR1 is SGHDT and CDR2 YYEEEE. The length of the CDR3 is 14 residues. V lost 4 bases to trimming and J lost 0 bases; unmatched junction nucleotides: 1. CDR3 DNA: TGTGCCAGCAGCCGGGACAGCTCTGGAAACACCATATATTTT. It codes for CASSRDSSGNTIYF.

The CDR3, as DNA: TGTGCCGGGGGGGACGACACCGGGGAGCTGTTTTTT. Translating gives CAGGDDTGELFF. The chain has TRBV6-5 and TRBJ2-2; TRBD2 agrees at 7 bases. After removal of 11 bases from V and 3 bases from J, the junction contained 3 bases not matched to a gene. Germline V CDR1 and CDR2: MNHEY, SVGAGI. The CDR3 consists of 12 residues.

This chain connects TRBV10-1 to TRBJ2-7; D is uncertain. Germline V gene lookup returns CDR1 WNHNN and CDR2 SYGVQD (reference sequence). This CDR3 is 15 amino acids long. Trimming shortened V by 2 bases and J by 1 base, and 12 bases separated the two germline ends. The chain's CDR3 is CASSESGRQSYEQYF. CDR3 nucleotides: TGCGCCAGCAGTGAGAGTGGCAGGCAGTCCTACGAGCAGTACTTC.

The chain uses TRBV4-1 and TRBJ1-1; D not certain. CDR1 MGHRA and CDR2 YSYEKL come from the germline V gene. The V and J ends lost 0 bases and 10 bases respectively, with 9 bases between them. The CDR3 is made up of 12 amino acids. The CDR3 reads CASSQDGSGAFF. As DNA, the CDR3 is TGCGCCAGCAGCCAAGATGGGAGTGGAGCTTTCTTT.